A single sample is the source of the 25 T cell receptor beta chains below, sequenced in a study of cytomegalovirus exposure and HLA in healthy donors. It was with 60 Vbeta and 13 Jbeta primers that the PCR ran. Only in-frame clones appear in the TCRdb table, and some are missing; sequencing was by immunoSEQ multiplex PCR. The data contain some 180,000 clones, 78% of them singletons. The sequenced sample was PBMCs. The receptors come from a woman aged 30 to 39 in good health and CMV-seropositive.

With respect to this clone: The junction shows a germline mismatch at one end, possibly a read error. The sample has other DNA sequences that encode this CDR3 too. The V call is TRBV10-3, the J call TRBJ2-3; the match to TRBD2 covers 8 bases. The length of the CDR3 is 12 residues. The germline CDR1 and CDR2 sequences are ENHRY and SYGVKD. Here the CDR3 reads CAIRAGGDTQYF. CDR3 nucleotide sequence: TGTGCCATCAGGGCCGGGGGGGATACGCAATATTTT.

This chain connects TRBV4-2 to TRBJ2-5; tentative D call: TRBD1 (6 bases). The CDR3 is made up of 14 amino acids. Germline CDR1 reads LGHNA; CDR2 reads YNFKEQ. Trimming pared 3 bases from V and 5 bases from J, leaving 13 bases between. CDR3 residues: CASSQTQGGETQYF. Written as DNA, the CDR3 is TGTGCCAGCAGCCAGACACAGGGTGGGGAGACCCAGTACTTC.

In nucleotides, the CDR3 is TGTGCCAGCAGTTACCTACAGGGAGCCTACGAGCAGTACTTC. This sequence encodes CASSYLQGAYEQYF. The chain employs TRBV6-6 and TRBJ2-7, with a tentative D call TRBD1 (6 bases). The CDR3 totals 14 residues. V dropped 2 bases and J dropped 2 bases, with 10 bases sitting between them. The germline V gene encodes CDR1 MNHNY and CDR2 SVGAGI (reference sequence).

This clone was observed a single time. The genes are TRBV25-1 and TRBJ1-5; TRBD1 is a possible D gene (6 bases). The V gene lost 3 bases and the J gene lost 2 bases, with 8 bases spanning the gap. The germline V gene has CDR1 MGHDK and CDR2 SYGVNS. This CDR3 region has 14 residues. The DNA of the CDR3 is TGTGCCAGCAGTGACCAGGGGCGCAATCAGCCCCAGCATTTT. Amino acids: CASSDQGRNQPQHF. Combining the CDR3 with reference TRBV25-1 and TRBJ1-5 gives the whole variable domain EADIYQTPRYLVIGTGKKITLECSQTMGHDKMYWYQQDPGMELHLIHYSYGVNSTEKGDLSSESTVSRIRTEHFPLTLESARPSHTSQYLCASSDQGRNQPQHFGDGTRLSIL.

The CDR3 DNA is TGTGCCAGCAGCCGCGGGCGGGAGACCCAGTACTTC. This codes for CASSRGRETQYF. This chain uses TRBV7-2 with TRBJ2-5; maybe TRBD2 (5 bases). Germline CDR1 SGHTA, CDR2 FQGNSA. The CDR3 contains 12 residues. With 5 bases removed from V and 5 bases from J, the gap between germline ends came to 9 bases.

This clone was seen more than once but under ten times. This sequence joins TRBV4-2 and TRBJ2-6; 10 nucleotides line up with TRBD1. The length of the CDR3 is 20 residues. Germline V gene sequence: CDR1 LGHNA, CDR2 YNFKEQ. Trimming at V came to 2 bases and at J to 3 bases, leaving 13 bases not matched to a gene. The DNA of the CDR3 is TGTGCCAGCAGCCAAAAGCCCGGGACAGGGGAGGTTGGTGGGGCCAACGTCCTGACTTTC. Protein sequence: CASSQKPGTGEVGGANVLTF.

Details on this clone: This same CDR3 is encoded by further DNA sequences in the sample. J is TRBJ2-7 and V is TRBV19, with TRBD1 identical over 9 bases. The CDR3 runs 15 residues. J lost 2 bases, V lost 1 base, and 3 bases had no gene match. Germline V gene sequence: CDR1 LNHDA, CDR2 SQIVND (reference sequence). The CDR3 protein is CASSIGDRATYEQYF. CDR3 coding DNA: TGTGCCAGTAGTATAGGGGACAGGGCCACCTACGAGCAGTACTTC.

The genes are TRBV7-9 and TRBJ2-6, with D perhaps TRBD1 (5 bases). Trimming took off 0 bases at V and 1 base at J, with 13 bases between the two ends. This CDR3 has 18 residues. The germline gives CDR1 SEHNR, CDR2 FQNEAQ (reference sequence). The chain's CDR3 is CASSLAHRPESGANVLTF. The CDR3 nucleotides are TGTGCCAGCAGCTTAGCTCACAGGCCTGAGTCTGGGGCCAACGTCCTGACTTTC. The full variable domain, completed using reference TRBV7-9 and TRBJ2-6, is DTGVSQNPRHKITKRGQNVTFRCDPISEHNRLYWYRQTLGQGPEFLTYFQNEAQLEKSRLLSDRFSAERPKGSFSTLEIQRTEQGDSAMYLCASSLAHRPESGANVLTFGAGSRLTVL.

The rearrangement links TRBV2 to TRBJ2-5; D ambiguous. Per the germline V gene, CDR1 is SNHLY and CDR2 is FYNNEI. The V end lost 3 bases, the J end lost 1 base, and 9 bases lay between the germline ends. This CDR3 contains 14 residues. The CDR3 nucleotides are TGTGCCAGCAGTGAGTCCGGCGGCCAAGAGACCCAGTACTTC. This sequence encodes CASSESGGQETQYF.

To note about this clone: Other DNA sequences from this sample encode an identical CDR3 as well. The chain recombines TRBV5-6 with TRBJ1-1, with 12 bases identical to TRBD1. The CDR3 contains 13 residues. Germline V gives CDR1 SGHDT, CDR2 YYEEEE. After removal of 3 bases from V and 6 bases from J, the junction contained 0 bases not matched to a gene. The CDR3 coding sequence is TGTGCCAGCAGCTGGGACAGGGGGCCTGAAGCTTTCTTT. It specifies CASSWDRGPEAFF.

This clone was found a few times. This rearrangement joins TRBV4-2 to TRBJ1-3; no definite D call. Trimming pared 3 bases from V and 0 bases from J, leaving 15 bases between. The CDR3 runs 17 residues. Germline V CDR1 and CDR2: LGHNA, YNFKEQ. For the CDR3, the DNA is TGTGCCAGCAGCCATCCGGGGTCCTTTGACTCTGGAAACACCATATATTTT. This codes for CASSHPGSFDSGNTIYF.

The table lists this clone with a few counts. The chain has TRBV11-2 and TRBJ2-7; D remains ambiguous. The V and J ends lost 2 bases and 2 bases respectively, with 10 bases between them. CDR3 length equals 14 residues. The germline V gene has CDR1 SGHAT and CDR2 FQNNGV. The CDR3 loop is CASSLSTETYEQYF. The CDR3 DNA sequence: TGTGCCAGCAGCTTAAGTACAGAAACCTACGAGCAGTACTTC.

The chain joins TRBV6-1 to TRBJ2-7, with a weak D call TRBD1 (5 bases). The CDR3 covers 13 residues. Trimming pared 5 bases from V and 4 bases from J, leaving 12 bases between. The germline gives CDR1 MNHNS, CDR2 SASEGT. CDR3 bases: TGTGCCAGCAGTAACCCAGGGCGATACGAGCAGTACTTC. Encoded protein: CASSNPGRYEQYF.

The chain recombines TRBV5-1 with TRBJ2-1; 9 bases fit TRBD1. Trimming cost V 2 bases and J 7 bases; bases outside gene matches: 7. Germline loops: CDR1 SGHRS, CDR2 YFSETQ. This CDR3 has 15 amino acids. CDR3 nucleotide sequence: TGCGCCAGCAGCTTACGACAGGGGGTGCAGAATGAGCAGTTCTTC. Amino acids: CASSLRQGVQNEQFF.

J is TRBJ2-7 and V is TRBV14, with a possible D match to TRBD2 (6 bases). This CDR3 has 13 residues. Trimming removed 4 bases from V and 9 bases from J, with 16 bases in between. Germline V lookup: CDR1 SGHDN, CDR2 FVKESK. The CDR3 here is CASSPAGGKGQYF. The CDR3 DNA reads TGTGCCAGCAGCCCCGCCGGGGGTAAGGGGCAGTACTTC.

A remark on this clone: One end of the junction is discordant with germline, which a read error may explain. The rearrangement links TRBV7-9 to TRBJ1-1; 10 bases fit TRBD1. CDR3 length: 15 amino acids. Germline V gives CDR1 SEHNR, CDR2 FQNEAQ (reference sequence). This CDR3 reads CSSSSPGTGVPEAFF. Written as DNA, the CDR3 is TGTTCCAGCAGCTCACCCGGGACAGGGGTCCCTGAAGCTTTCTTT.

This clone appeared a few times. CDR3 protein: CASSPRPREGNEQYF. The CDR3 DNA sequence: TGTGCCAGCAGCCCCCGACCTCGGGAGGGGAACGAGCAGTACTTC. The chain has TRBV7-9 and TRBJ2-7; 8 bases line up with TRBD2. V lost 5 bases, J lost 5 bases, and 11 bases stayed unmatched. In germline, CDR1 is SEHNR, CDR2 FQNEAQ (reference sequence). The CDR3 covers 15 residues. Together with reference TRBV7-9 and TRBJ2-7, the CDR3 gives the full variable domain: DTGVSQNPRHKITKRGQNVTFRCDPISEHNRLYWYRQTLGQGPEFLTYFQNEAQLEKSRLLSDRFSAERPKGSFSTLEIQRTEQGDSAMYLCASSPRPREGNEQYFGPGTRLTVT.

This clone came up a few times. The V call is TRBV4-3, the J call TRBJ2-4; 9 bases agree with TRBD2. With 0 bases clipped from V and 1 base from J, the junction kept 10 bases outside the gene matches. Germline V lookup: CDR1 LGHNA, CDR2 YSLEER. The CDR3 is made up of 19 amino acids. As DNA, the CDR3 is TGCGCCAGCAGCCAAGACCGATGGCGGGAGGGCCCTGCCAAAAACATTCAGTACTTC. Protein: CASSQDRWREGPAKNIQYF.

J is TRBJ2-7 and V is TRBV5-1; tentatively, D is TRBD2 (5 bases). V lost 0 bases, J lost 3 bases, and 7 bases lay in between. This CDR3 region has 13 residues. The germline CDR1 and CDR2 sequences are SGHRS and YFSETQ. CDR3 in DNA: TGCGCCAGCAGCTTGGAAGCGGACTACGAGCAGTACTTC. Translation gives CASSLEADYEQYF.

This rearrangement joins TRBV27 to TRBJ2-2; D is unclear. CDR1 is MNHEY and CDR2 is SMNVEV in the germline V gene (reference sequence). V lost 6 bases, J lost 2 bases, and 7 bases lay in between. The CDR3 length is 13 residues. Written as DNA, the CDR3 is TGTGCCAGCAGGCCCAGAAACACCGGGGAGCTGTTTTTT. It translates to CASRPRNTGELFF.

The V call is TRBV29-1, the J call TRBJ1-5; TRBD1 might be the D (5 bases). Germline loops: CDR1 SQVTM, CDR2 ANQGSEA. CDR3 size: 12 residues. Trimming took 6 bases from V and 6 from J, leaving 12 bases between them. The CDR3 sequence: CSVGGIGQPQHF. Written as DNA, the CDR3 is TGCAGCGTGGGGGGTATTGGTCAGCCCCAGCATTTT.

The chain couples TRBV13 to TRBJ1-1, with D tentatively TRBD1 (5 bases). Germline CDR1 and CDR2: PRHDT and FYEKMQ (reference sequence). Trimming removed 7 bases from V and 4 bases from J, with 22 bases in between. CDR3 length equals 16 residues. The CDR3 loop is CASTQRGGERLTEAFF. The CDR3 coding sequence is TGTGCCAGCACTCAGAGGGGAGGGGAGCGACTCACTGAAGCTTTCTTT. Combining the CDR3 with reference TRBV13 and TRBJ1-1 gives the whole variable domain AAGVIQSPRHLIKEKRETATLKCYPIPRHDTVYWYQQGPGQDPQFLISFYEKMQSDKGSIPDRFSAQQFSDYHSELNMSSLELGDSALYFCASTQRGGERLTEAFFGQGTRLTVV.

The chain joins TRBV2 to TRBJ2-4, with 7 bases aligning to TRBD1. The CDR3 has 15 residues. V gave up 5 bases and J gave up 0 bases; unmatched junction bases: 4. The V gene's germline CDR1 is SNHLY and CDR2 FYNNEI. CDR3 residues: CASSWDSKAKNIQYF. The CDR3 bases are TGTGCCAGCAGTTGGGACAGCAAAGCCAAAAACATTCAGTACTTC.

This clone was observed a handful of times. The chain carries TRBV5-6 and TRBJ2-5; 12 nucleotides agree with TRBD2. The CDR3 extends over 17 amino acids. Germline CDR1 and CDR2: SGHDT and YYEEEE. Trimming at V came to 4 bases and at J to 2 bases, leaving 9 bases not matched to a gene. Here the CDR3 DNA reads TGTGCCAGCAGCCATTACCCCGGGACTAGCGGGCAAGAGACCCAGTACTTC. This encodes CASSHYPGTSGQETQYF.

V is TRBV9 and J is TRBJ2-7; 9 nucleotides line up with TRBD2. CDR1 is SGDLS, CDR2 YYNGEE, per germline. After removal of 2 bases from V and 2 bases from J, the junction contained 5 bases not matched to a gene. This CDR3 has 15 residues. DNA for the CDR3: TGTGCCAGCAGCGTGGGTAGCGGGGGCCCCTACGAGCAGTACTTC. It encodes CASSVGSGGPYEQYF.